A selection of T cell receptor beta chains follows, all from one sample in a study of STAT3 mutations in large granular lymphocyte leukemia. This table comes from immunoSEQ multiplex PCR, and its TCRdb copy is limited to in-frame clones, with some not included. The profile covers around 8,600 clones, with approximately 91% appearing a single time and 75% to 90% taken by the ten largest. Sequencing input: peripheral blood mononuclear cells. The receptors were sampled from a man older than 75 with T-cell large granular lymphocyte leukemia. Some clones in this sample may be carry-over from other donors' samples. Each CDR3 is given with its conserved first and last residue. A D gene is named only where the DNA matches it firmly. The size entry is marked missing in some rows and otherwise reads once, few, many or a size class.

CASSSRLQRAETQYF TGTGCCAGCAGCTCCCGGCTACAACGGGCGGAGACCCAGTACTTC - TRBJ2-5 TRBV7-8 -
CAISETRGEQYF TGTGCCATCAGTGAGACGAGGGGGGAGCAGTACTTC - TRBJ2-7 TRBV10-3 -
CASSQGDRSNSYEQYF TGCGCCAGCAGCCAAGGGGACAGATCGAACTCCTACGAGCAGTACTTC TRBD1 TRBJ2-7 TRBV5-1 -
CASSPGNEAFF TGTGCCAGCTCACCAGGCAATGAAGCTTTCTTT - TRBJ1-1 TRBV18 once
CASSPEVGRDSRAGELFF TGCGCCAGCAGCCCAGAAGTCGGGCGGGACAGCCGGGCTGGGGAGCTGTTTTTT - TRBJ2-2 TRBV4-3 -
CATSRVTGPLGSGYTF TGTGCCACCAGCAGAGTGACAGGCCCCCTGGGTTCTGGCTACACCTTC - TRBJ1-2 TRBV15 -
CASSLDYNEQFF TGTGCCAGCAGCTTGGACTACAATGAGCAGTTCTTC - TRBJ2-1 TRBV5-4 -
CASSVSAVGTYEQYF TGTGCCAGCAGCGTAAGCGCGGTTGGGACCTACGAGCAGTACTTC - TRBJ2-7 TRBV7-3 once
CSVDSRGDNYGYTF TGCAGCGTTGATTCCCGGGGCGATAACTATGGCTACACCTTC - TRBJ1-2 TRBV29-1 -
CASSVSDDQPQHF TGTGCCAGCAGCGTGTCTGACGATCAGCCCCAGCATTTT - TRBJ1-5 TRBV5-5 -
CASSSRSKGAYEQYF TGTGCCAGCAGCTCCCGCAGCAAAGGGGCCTACGAGCAGTACTTC - TRBJ2-7 TRBV13 -
CASSPLAENQETQYF TGTGCCAGCAGTCCACTAGCGGAGAATCAAGAGACCCAGTACTTC TRBD2 TRBJ2-5 TRBV6-6 -
CASSYSAGLANEKLFF TGTGCCAGCAGTTACTCGGCGGGTTTGGCTAATGAAAAACTGTTTTTT - TRBJ1-4 TRBV6-5 -
CASSPTGGSPYEQYF TGCGCCAGCAGCCCGACAGGGGGCTCCCCCTACGAGCAGTACTTC TRBD1 TRBJ2-7 TRBV5-1 -
CASLTGFGNTIYF TGTGCCTCGCTCACAGGGTTTGGAAACACCATATATTTT - TRBJ1-3 TRBV30 -
CSVLRADLGGYTF TGCAGCGTCCTAAGGGCAGATTTGGGTGGCTACACCTTC - TRBJ1-2 TRBV29-1 -
CAIRDAGLGEKLFF TGTGCCATCAGGGACGCGGGGCTAGGTGAAAAACTGTTTTTT - TRBJ1-4 TRBV10-3 -
CASSQGTDHQPQHF TGTGCCAGCAGCCAAGGGACAGACCATCAGCCCCAGCATTTT TRBD1 TRBJ1-5 TRBV7-9 -
CASSLAVGNPNYGYTF TGTGCCAGCAGCTTGGCTGTGGGGAATCCCAACTATGGCTACACCTTC - TRBJ1-2 TRBV5-5 -
CAWSVLRGGAGEQYF TGTGCCTGGAGTGTACTACGTGGGGGGGCCGGCGAGCAGTACTTC - TRBJ2-7 TRBV30 -
CASSVFDGNADTQYF TGTGCCAGCAGCGTATTTGATGGAAACGCAGATACGCAGTATTTT - TRBJ2-3 TRBV9 -
CASSLGTGGTGELFF TGTGCCAGCAGCCTCGGGACAGGGGGCACCGGGGAGCTGTTTTTT TRBD1 TRBJ2-2 TRBV25-1 -
CASRFTENTEAFF TGCGCCAGCAGGTTTACAGAGAACACTGAAGCTTTCTTT - TRBJ1-1 TRBV5-1 -
CAWSTGAGANVLTF TGTGCCTGGAGCACAGGGGCTGGGGCCAACGTCCTGACTTTC TRBD1 TRBJ2-6 TRBV30 -
CASSQVSGNTIYF TGCGCCAGCAGCCAAGTATCTGGAAACACCATATATTTT - TRBJ1-3 TRBV4-1 -
CASSITGTQPQHF TGTGCCAGTAGTATTACAGGGACTCAGCCCCAGCATTTT - TRBJ1-5 TRBV19 -
CASSRNIGVATNEKLFF TGTGCCAGCAGCCGAAATATCGGAGTTGCAACTAATGAAAAACTGTTTTTT - TRBJ1-4 TRBV14 -
CASSPAGLNQPQHF TGTGCCAGCTCACCAGCGGGCCTCAATCAGCCCCAGCATTTT - TRBJ1-5 TRBV18 -
CASSVSLTGNNGYTF TGTGCCAGCAGCGTCTCCCTGACAGGGAATAATGGCTACACCTTC TRBD1 TRBJ1-2 TRBV7-9 -
CAIGPYEQYF TGTGCCATCGGGCCCTACGAGCAGTACTTC - TRBJ2-7 TRBV28 -
CASSLSQGDGYTF TGTGCCAGCAGCTTATCTCAGGGGGATGGCTACACCTTC TRBD1 TRBJ1-2 TRBV11-1 -
CASSGTGDQPQHF TGTGCCAGCTCCGGGACAGGAGATCAGCCCCAGCATTTT TRBD1 TRBJ1-5 TRBV18 -
CASSLEANGNTIYF TGTGCCAGCAGCTTAGAGGCGAATGGAAACACCATATATTTT - TRBJ1-3 TRBV7-9 -
CASSPRTGSNYGYTF TGTGCCAGCAGCCCGAGGACAGGGTCTAACTATGGCTACACCTTC TRBD1 TRBJ1-2 TRBV7-9 -
CSVAVGGAEQPQHF TGCAGCGTCGCTGTGGGAGGCGCGGAGCAGCCCCAGCATTTT - TRBJ1-5 TRBV29-1 few
CASSPIRGGSPPLHF TGTGCCAGCAGTCCAATACGGGGCGGTAGTCCACCCCTCCACTTT - TRBJ1-6 TRBV6-5 -
CSARVSYEQYF TGCAGTGCTCGAGTCTCCTACGAGCAGTACTTC - TRBJ2-7 TRBV20-1 -
CASSQDMATRNTEAFF TGTGCCAGCAGCCAAGATATGGCCACGCGGAACACTGAAGCTTTCTTT - TRBJ1-1 TRBV4-2 -
CASRGQGLQPQHF TGTGCCAGCAGGGGACAGGGACTTCAGCCCCAGCATTTT TRBD1 TRBJ1-5 TRBV6-5 medium-sized
CASSPRNTIYF TGTGCCAGCAGTCCAAGAAACACCATATATTTT - TRBJ1-3 TRBV6-6 -
CASSLAIGPDTQYF TGCGCCAGCAGCCTGGCCATTGGGCCCGATACGCAGTATTTT - TRBJ2-3 TRBV5-1 -
CASRPPTGRNEQFF TGTGCCAGCAGACCACCGACAGGGCGGAATGAGCAGTTCTTC TRBD1 TRBJ2-1 TRBV5-4 -
CASSLEGYSNQPQHF TGTGCCAGCAGTTTAGAGGGATATAGCAATCAGCCCCAGCATTTT - TRBJ1-5 TRBV27 -
CASSSTRGAQGYTF TGTGCCAGCAGCTCGACCCGAGGGGCACAGGGCTACACCTTC - TRBJ1-2 TRBV13 -
CAWGSGTASYEQYF TGTGCCTGGGGATCCGGGACAGCCTCCTACGAGCAGTACTTC TRBD1 TRBJ2-7 TRBV30 -
CASSPGTSVYEQYF TGTGCCAGCAGCCCCGGGACTAGCGTGTACGAGCAGTACTTC TRBD2 TRBJ2-7 TRBV5-5 -
CASSPGRYYEQYF TGTGCCAGTAGTCCGGGCCGTTACTACGAGCAGTACTTC - TRBJ2-7 TRBV19 -
CATQTLQGFGYGYTF TGTGCCACCCAAACCTTACAGGGGTTTGGGTATGGCTACACCTTC TRBD1 TRBJ1-2 TRBV10-3 few
CASTETPNYGYTF TGTGCCAGTACCGAGACACCTAACTATGGCTACACCTTC - TRBJ1-2 TRBV19 -